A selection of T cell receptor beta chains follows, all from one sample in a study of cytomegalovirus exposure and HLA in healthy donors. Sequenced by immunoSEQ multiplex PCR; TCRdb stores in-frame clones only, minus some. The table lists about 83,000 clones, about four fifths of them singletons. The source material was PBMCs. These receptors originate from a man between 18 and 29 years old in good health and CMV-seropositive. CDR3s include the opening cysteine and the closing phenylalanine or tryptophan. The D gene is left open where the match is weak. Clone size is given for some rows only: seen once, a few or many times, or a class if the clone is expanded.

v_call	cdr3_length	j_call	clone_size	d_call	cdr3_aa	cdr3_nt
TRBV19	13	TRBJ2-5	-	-	CASGTGIQETQYF	TGTGCCAGCGGAACAGGGATACAAGAGACCCAGTACTTC
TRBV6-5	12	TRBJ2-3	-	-	CATPTDTDTQYF	TGTGCCACGCCGACTGACACAGATACGCAGTATTTT
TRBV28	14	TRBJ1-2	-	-	CASSNRALDYGYTF	TGTGCCAGCAGTAACAGGGCCTTGGACTATGGCTACACCTTC
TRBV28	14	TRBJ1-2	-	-	CASSLAPAPYGYTF	TGTGCCAGCAGTCTAGCCCCGGCACCCTATGGCTACACCTTC
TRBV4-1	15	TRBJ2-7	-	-	CASSPILTSRYEQYF	TGCGCCAGCAGCCCGATCCTTACTAGTCGCTACGAGCAGTACTTC
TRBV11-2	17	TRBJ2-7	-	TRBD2	CASSLGGWGTMDYEQYF	TGTGCCAGCAGCTTAGGGGGGTGGGGGACTATGGACTACGAGCAGTACTTC
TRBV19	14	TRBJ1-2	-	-	CASSMDSLTYGYTF	TGTGCCAGTAGTATGGACAGTCTGACCTATGGCTACACCTTC
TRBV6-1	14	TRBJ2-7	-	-	CASSAVPRRYEQYF	TGTGCCAGCAGTGCTGTCCCGCGCCGCTACGAGCAGTACTTC
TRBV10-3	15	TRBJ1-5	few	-	CAISESETINQPQHF	TGTGCCATCAGTGAGTCCGAGACAATAAATCAGCCCCAGCATTTT
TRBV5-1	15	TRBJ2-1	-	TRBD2	CASSLGGRIYNEQFF	TGCGCCAGCAGCTTGGGCGGGAGAATTTACAATGAGCAGTTCTTC
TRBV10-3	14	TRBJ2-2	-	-	CAIRGVLETGELFF	TGTGCCATCAGAGGGGTTTTAGAAACCGGGGAGCTGTTTTTT
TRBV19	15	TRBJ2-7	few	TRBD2	CASSPGLAGAYEQYF	TGTGCCAGTAGCCCGGGACTAGCGGGAGCGTACGAGCAGTACTTC
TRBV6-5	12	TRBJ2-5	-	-	CASGVWQETQYF	TGTGCCTCCGGGGTTTGGCAAGAGACCCAGTACTTC
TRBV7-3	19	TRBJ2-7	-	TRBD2	CASSLTIAGGPGLHYEQYF	TGTGCCAGCAGCTTAACGATAGCGGGAGGGCCCGGGCTGCACTACGAGCAGTACTTC
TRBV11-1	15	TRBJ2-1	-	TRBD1	CASHPTGRRYNEQFF	TGTGCCAGCCATCCGACAGGGCGGAGGTACAATGAGCAGTTCTTC
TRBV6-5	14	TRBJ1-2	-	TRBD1	CASSYLDRGYGYTF	TGTGCCAGCAGTTACCTGGACAGGGGATATGGCTACACCTTC
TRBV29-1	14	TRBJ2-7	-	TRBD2	CSVAGGRTSYEQYF	TGCAGCGTTGCCGGCGGGAGGACTTCCTACGAGCAGTACTTC
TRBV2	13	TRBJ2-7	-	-	CASSAVISYEQYF	TGTGCCAGCAGTGCGGTCATCTCCTACGAGCAGTACTTC
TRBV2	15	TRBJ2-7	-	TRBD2	CASSGSAGGRYEQYF	TGTGCCAGCAGTGGATCAGCGGGAGGAAGGTACGAGCAGTACTTC
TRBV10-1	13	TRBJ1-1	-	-	CASSRSGSTEAFF	TGCGCCAGCAGTCGAAGCGGTAGCACTGAAGCTTTCTTT
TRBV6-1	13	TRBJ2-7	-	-	CASGAAEVREQYF	TGTGCCAGCGGGGCCGCCGAAGTTCGCGAGCAGTACTTC